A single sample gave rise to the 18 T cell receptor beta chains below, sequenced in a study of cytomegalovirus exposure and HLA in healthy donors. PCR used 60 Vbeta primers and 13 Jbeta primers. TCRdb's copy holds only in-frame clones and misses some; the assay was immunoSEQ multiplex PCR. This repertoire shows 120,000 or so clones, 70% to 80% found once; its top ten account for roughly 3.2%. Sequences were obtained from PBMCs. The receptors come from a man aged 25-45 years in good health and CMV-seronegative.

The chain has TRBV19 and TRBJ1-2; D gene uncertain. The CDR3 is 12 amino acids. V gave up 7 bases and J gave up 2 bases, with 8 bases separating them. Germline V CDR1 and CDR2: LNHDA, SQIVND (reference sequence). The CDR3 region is CASNTGNYGYTF. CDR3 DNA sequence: TGTGCCAGTAATACCGGGAACTATGGCTACACCTTC.

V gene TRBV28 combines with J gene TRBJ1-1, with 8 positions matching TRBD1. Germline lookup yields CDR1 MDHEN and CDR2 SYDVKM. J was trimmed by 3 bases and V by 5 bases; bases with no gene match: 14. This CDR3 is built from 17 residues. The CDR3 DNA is TGTGCCAGCAGTCCCCCCCGCAGGGGGCGCTTAGACACTGAAGCTTTCTTT. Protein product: CASSPPRRGRLDTEAFF. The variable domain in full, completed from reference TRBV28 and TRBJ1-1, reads DVKVTQSSRYLVKRTGEKVFLECVQDMDHENMFWYRQDPGLGLRLIYFSYDVKMKEKGDIPEGYSVSREKKERFSLILESASTNQTSMYLCASSPPRRGRLDTEAFFGQGTRLTVV.

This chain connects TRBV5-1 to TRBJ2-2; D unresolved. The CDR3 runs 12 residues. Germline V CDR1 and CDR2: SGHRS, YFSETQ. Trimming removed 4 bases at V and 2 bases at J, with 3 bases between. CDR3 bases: TGCGCCAGCAGCCTTAACACCGGGGAGCTGTTTTTT. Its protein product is CASSLNTGELFF.

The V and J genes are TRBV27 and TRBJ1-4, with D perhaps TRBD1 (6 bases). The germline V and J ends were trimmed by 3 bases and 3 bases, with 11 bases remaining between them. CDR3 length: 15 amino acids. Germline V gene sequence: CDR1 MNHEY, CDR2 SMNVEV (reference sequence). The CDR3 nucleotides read TGTGCCAGCAGTTTTTTGACAGGCTCTAATGAAAAACTGTTTTTT. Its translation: CASSFLTGSNEKLFF.

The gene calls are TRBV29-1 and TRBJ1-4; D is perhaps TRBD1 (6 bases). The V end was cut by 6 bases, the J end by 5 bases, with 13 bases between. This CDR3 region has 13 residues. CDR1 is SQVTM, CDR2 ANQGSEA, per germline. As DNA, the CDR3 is TGCAGCGTCTCCCGGCAGGGGAATGAAAAACTGTTTTTT. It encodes CSVSRQGNEKLFF.

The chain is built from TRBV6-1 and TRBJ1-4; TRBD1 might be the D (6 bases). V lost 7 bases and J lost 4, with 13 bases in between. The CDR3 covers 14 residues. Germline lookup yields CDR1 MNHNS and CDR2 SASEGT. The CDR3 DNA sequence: TGTGCCAGCACCCAGGGGAGTTTTAATGAAAAACTGTTTTTT. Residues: CASTQGSFNEKLFF.

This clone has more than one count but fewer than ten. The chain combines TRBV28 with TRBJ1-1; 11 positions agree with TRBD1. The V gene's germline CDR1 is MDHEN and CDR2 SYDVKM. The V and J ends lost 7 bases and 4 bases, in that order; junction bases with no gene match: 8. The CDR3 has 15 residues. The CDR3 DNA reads TGTGCCAGCAAAGAGGACAGGGGGCTGAGCACTGAAGCTTTCTTT. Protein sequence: CASKEDRGLSTEAFF. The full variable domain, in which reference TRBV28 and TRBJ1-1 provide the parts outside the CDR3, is DVKVTQSSRYLVKRTGEKVFLECVQDMDHENMFWYRQDPGLGLRLIYFSYDVKMKEKGDIPEGYSVSREKKERFSLILESASTNQTSMYLCASKEDRGLSTEAFFGQGTRLTVV.

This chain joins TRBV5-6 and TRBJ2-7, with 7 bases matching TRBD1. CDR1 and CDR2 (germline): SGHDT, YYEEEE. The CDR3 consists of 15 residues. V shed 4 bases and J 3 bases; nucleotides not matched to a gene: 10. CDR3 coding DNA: TGTGCCAGCAGCGCCGACAGGGCAGGAGGCTACGAGCAGTACTTC. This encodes CASSADRAGGYEQYF.

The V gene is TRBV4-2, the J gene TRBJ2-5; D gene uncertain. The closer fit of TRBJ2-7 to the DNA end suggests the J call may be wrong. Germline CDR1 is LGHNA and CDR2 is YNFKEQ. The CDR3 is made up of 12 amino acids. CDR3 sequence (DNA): TGTGCCAGCAGCCAAGATGCCTACGAGCAGTACTTC. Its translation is CASSQDAYEQYF.

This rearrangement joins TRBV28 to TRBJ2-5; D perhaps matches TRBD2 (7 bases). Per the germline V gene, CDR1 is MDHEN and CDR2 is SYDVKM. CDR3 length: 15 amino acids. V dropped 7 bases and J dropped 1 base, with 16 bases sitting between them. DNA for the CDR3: TGTGCCAGCAAGAGGGGGAGGGGGAGCCAAGAGACCCAGTACTTC. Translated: CASKRGRGSQETQYF.

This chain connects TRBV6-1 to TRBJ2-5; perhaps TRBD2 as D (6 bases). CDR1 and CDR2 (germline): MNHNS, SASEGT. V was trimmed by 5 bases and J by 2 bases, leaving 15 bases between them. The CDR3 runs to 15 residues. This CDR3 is CASSQWGDSQETQYF. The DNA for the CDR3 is TGTGCCAGCAGTCAATGGGGGGACTCGCAAGAGACCCAGTACTTC.

CDR3 bases: TGCAGCGTTGACATTTTGGGAGACGAGCAGTACTTC. Its protein is CSVDILGDEQYF. This sequence joins TRBV29-1 and TRBJ2-7; D might be TRBD2 (5 bases). Germline V CDR1 and CDR2: SQVTM, ANQGSEA. The CDR3 spans 12 residues. The V gene lost 3 bases and the J gene lost 5 bases, with 11 bases spanning the gap.

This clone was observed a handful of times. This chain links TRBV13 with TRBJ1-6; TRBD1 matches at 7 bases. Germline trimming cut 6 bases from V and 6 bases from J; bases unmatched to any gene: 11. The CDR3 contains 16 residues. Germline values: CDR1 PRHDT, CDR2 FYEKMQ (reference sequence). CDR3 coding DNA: TGTGCCAGCAGGCTGACAGGGACACCCCTTAATTCACCCCTCCACTTT. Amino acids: CASRLTGTPLNSPLHF. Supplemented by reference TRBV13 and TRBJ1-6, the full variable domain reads AAGVIQSPRHLIKEKRETATLKCYPIPRHDTVYWYQQGPGQDPQFLISFYEKMQSDKGSIPDRFSAQQFSDYHSELNMSSLELGDSALYFCASRLTGTPLNSPLHFGNGTRLTVT.

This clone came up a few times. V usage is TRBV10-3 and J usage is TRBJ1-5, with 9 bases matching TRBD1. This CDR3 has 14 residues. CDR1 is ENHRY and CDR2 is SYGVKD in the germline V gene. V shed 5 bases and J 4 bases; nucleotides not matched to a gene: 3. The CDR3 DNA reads TGTGCCATCAGTCCGGGACAGGGTAATCAGCCCCAGCATTTT. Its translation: CAISPGQGNQPQHF.

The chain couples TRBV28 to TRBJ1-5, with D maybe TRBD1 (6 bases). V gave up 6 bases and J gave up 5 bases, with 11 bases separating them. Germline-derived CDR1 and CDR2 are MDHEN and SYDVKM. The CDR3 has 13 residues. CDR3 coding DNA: TGTGCCAGCAGGGACAGCCTAGATCAGCCCCAGCATTTT. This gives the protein CASRDSLDQPQHF.

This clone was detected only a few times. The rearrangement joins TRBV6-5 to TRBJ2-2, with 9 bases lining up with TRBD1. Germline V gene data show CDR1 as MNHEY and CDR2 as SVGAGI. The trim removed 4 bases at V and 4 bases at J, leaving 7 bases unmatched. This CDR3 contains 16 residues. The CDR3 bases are TGTGCCAGCAGTTTCACACGACAGGGGGGCACCGGGGAGCTGTTTTTT. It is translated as CASSFTRQGGTGELFF.

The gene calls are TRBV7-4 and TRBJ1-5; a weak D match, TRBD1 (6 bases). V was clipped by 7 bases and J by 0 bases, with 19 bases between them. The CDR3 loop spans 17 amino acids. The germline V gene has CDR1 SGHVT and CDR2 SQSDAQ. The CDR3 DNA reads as TGTGCCAGCACAAGCTTTATACAGGGCAATAGCAATCAGCCCCAGCATTTT. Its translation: CASTSFIQGNSNQPQHF.

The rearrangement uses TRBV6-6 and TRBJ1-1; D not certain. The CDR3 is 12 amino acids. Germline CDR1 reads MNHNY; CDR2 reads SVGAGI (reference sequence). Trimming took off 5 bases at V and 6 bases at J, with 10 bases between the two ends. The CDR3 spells CASSDRTPEAFF. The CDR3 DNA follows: TGTGCCAGCAGTGACCGGACTCCTGAAGCTTTCTTT.